The 20 T cell receptor beta chains below come from one sample, sequenced in a study of regulatory T cells in long-lasting Graves disease. TCR beta libraries were built with iRepertoire HTBI primers and Arm-PCR of CDR3 regions. TCRdb processed the multiplex PCR reads anew with MiXCR; each CDR3 protein has one entry. The repertoire holds around 460,000 distinct CDR3 sequences, with roughly 21% as singletons. Stated time point: persistent/refractory GD, antithyroid drugs over 5 years with positive TRAb. Construction of the TCR library relied on RNA isolated from PBMCs. Sequenced here: peripheral blood mononuclear cells (PBMCs), sampled when the disease was refractory, from a patient treated with antithyroid drugs. The receptors were sampled from a female donor with Graves disease.

The gene calls are TRBV20-1 and TRBJ2-7, with D possibly being TRBD1 or TRBD2 (5 bases each). V lost 6 bases to trimming and J lost 2 bases, with 20 bases between them. The germline V gene encodes CDR1 DFQATT and CDR2 SNEGSKA (reference sequence). This CDR3 is built from 15 residues. CDR3 protein: CSAQPGTEPPYEQYF. As DNA, the CDR3 is TGCAGTGCCCAACCCGGGACGGAACCCCCCTACGAGCAGTACTTC.

The table lists this clonotype with a few counts. V gene TRBV7-6 combines with J gene TRBJ2-7, with D hard to call. V was clipped by 1 base and J by 3 bases, with 13 bases between them. CDR1 is SGHVS, CDR2 FNYEAQ, per germline. The CDR3 is 15 residues long. The CDR3 bases are TGTGCCAGCAGCTTAGGTCCCCAGGTGGACTACGAGCAGTACTTC. This gives the protein CASSLGPQVDYEQYF.

This clonotype occurred many times. The V call is TRBV28, the J call TRBJ1-1; D unresolved. The CDR3 has 10 amino acids. V was trimmed by 3 bases and J by 11 bases, leaving 7 bases between them. The V gene's germline CDR1 is MDHEN and CDR2 SYDVKM. The CDR3 sequence is CASSLLGAFF. The CDR3 DNA follows: TGTGCCAGCAGTTTGCTGGGGGCTTTCTTT.

This clonotype was seen ten or more times. The V call is TRBV3-1, the J call TRBJ1-6; TRBD1 might be the D (5 bases). Germline CDR1 and CDR2: LGHDT and YNNKEL (reference sequence). The V gene lost 1 base and the J gene lost 8 bases, with 12 bases spanning the gap. The CDR3 runs 15 residues. CDR3 sequence: CASSQVSGTHSPLHF. For the CDR3, the DNA is TGTGCCAGCAGCCAAGTGTCAGGGACGCATTCACCCCTCCACTTT.

For this clonotype: Given a much more abundant clone one base away, this may be a read error. The chain carries TRBV3-1 and TRBJ1-2; D is possibly TRBD1 (5 bases). The germline V gene has CDR1 LGHDT and CDR2 YNNKEL (reference sequence). Trimming left V 6 bases short and J 4 bases short, with 12 bases between. The CDR3 runs to 13 residues. The CDR3 DNA reads TGTGCCAGCAGTCCCGGGGCATTCTATGGCTACACCTTC. Amino acid sequence: CASSPGAFYGYTF.

This clonotype has a count of ten or more. The rearrangement uses TRBV28 and TRBJ1-1; D perhaps matches TRBD1 (5 bases). V lost 3 bases to trimming and J lost 10 bases, with 12 bases between them. Per germline, CDR1 MDHEN and CDR2 SYDVKM. The CDR3 has 12 residues. CDR3: CASSFSQGAAFF. CDR3 nucleotide sequence: TGTGCCAGCAGTTTTAGCCAGGGCGCAGCTTTCTTT.

The chain combines TRBV13 with TRBJ2-7, with a tentative D call TRBD2 (6 bases). Between the trimmed V and J ends, which lost 5 bases and 6 bases, there was a span of 14 bases. This CDR3 region has 13 residues. Per the germline V gene, CDR1 is PRHDT and CDR2 is FYEKMQ (reference sequence). The CDR3 region is CASSPPGGVEQYF. In nucleotides, the CDR3 is TGTGCCAGCAGCCCCCCGGGCGGGGTCGAGCAGTACTTC.

The V and J genes are TRBV2 and TRBJ2-3, with 9 positions matching TRBD1. Trimming at V came to 2 bases and at J to 2 bases, leaving 5 bases not matched to a gene. CDR1 and CDR2 (germline): SNHLY, FYNNEI. The CDR3 sequence is 16 residues long. The CDR3 DNA reads as TGTGCCAGCAGTGAAATGGGACAGGGAAACACAGATACGCAGTATTTT. The encoded protein is CASSEMGQGNTDTQYF.

The table lists this clonotype with a few counts. The V and J genes are TRBV5-1 and TRBJ1-2, with a weak D call TRBD1 (5 bases). Trimming left V 5 bases short and J 11 bases short, with 25 bases between. The length of the CDR3 is 15 residues. In germline, CDR1 is SGHRS, CDR2 YFSETQ. CDR3 DNA sequence: TGCGCCAGCAGTTTTCTCGGGACTGATAGTATGGTATACACCTTC. Its protein product is CASSFLGTDSMVYTF.

The J gene is TRBJ1-1, the V gene TRBV6-2 or TRBV6-3, with no clear D. The CDR3 loop spans 15 amino acids. The germline CDR1 and CDR2 sequences are MNHEY and SVGEGT. With 5 bases removed from V and 3 bases from J, the gap between germline ends came to 16 bases. CDR3: CASSEVVVADTEAFF. CDR3 DNA sequence: TGTGCCAGCAGTGAGGTAGTGGTGGCCGACACTGAAGCTTTCTTT.

A remark on this clonotype: Possible read error: a much larger clone is one base away. The chain is built from TRBV6-2 or TRBV6-3 and TRBJ1-1; 8 nucleotides align to TRBD1. The CDR3 spans 13 residues. Germline V CDR1 and CDR2: MNHEY, SVGEGT. The CDR3 loop reads CASSEQGASEAIF. CDR3 DNA: TGTGCCAGCAGTGAGCAGGGGGCCTCCGAAGCTATCTTT.

The chain uses TRBV7-9 and TRBJ2-7; the D gene could be TRBD1 or TRBD2 (7 bases each). Germline V gene lookup returns CDR1 SEHNR and CDR2 FQNEAQ (reference sequence). The germline V and J ends were trimmed by 7 bases and 12 bases, with 16 bases remaining between them. The CDR3 extends over 11 amino acids. This CDR3 reads CASTLGGTVYF. In DNA form, the CDR3 reads TGTGCCAGCACCCTCGGGGGGACAGTGTACTTC. Full variable domain (outside the CDR3, taken from reference TRBV7-9 and TRBJ2-7): DTGVSQNPRHKITKRGQNVTFRCDPISEHNRLYWYRQTLGQGPEFLTYFQNEAQLEKSRLLSDRFSAERPKGSFSTLEIQRTEQGDSAMYLCASTLGGTVYFGPGTRLTVT.

This clonotype was observed at least ten times. The chain employs TRBV2 and TRBJ2-7, with D maybe TRBD2 (7 bases). Germline values: CDR1 SNHLY, CDR2 FYNNEI. V dropped 7 bases and J dropped 6 bases, with 16 bases sitting between them. The CDR3 spans 13 residues. This CDR3 is CASNRGARSEQYF. The DNA of the CDR3 is TGTGCCAGCAATCGGGGGGCCAGGAGCGAGCAGTACTTC.

This clonotype appeared many times. V gene TRBV20-1 combines with J gene TRBJ2-7; TRBD1 is a possible D gene (5 bases). The ends were cut back, 0 bases at V and 4 bases at J, with 16 bases in the middle. The CDR3 has 15 amino acids. Germline V lookup: CDR1 DFQATT, CDR2 SNEGSKA (reference sequence). CDR3 protein: CSARDWGGSLYEQYF. As DNA, the CDR3 is TGCAGTGCTAGAGATTGGGGCGGCAGCCTATACGAGCAGTACTTC.

The table lists this clonotype with a few counts. One end of the junction is discordant with germline, which a read error may explain. DNA for the CDR3: TGTGCCAGCAATTTACAGGGGGCCAGCTACGAGCAGTACTTC. Its protein product is CASNLQGASYEQYF. The chain employs TRBV28 and TRBJ2-7, with 9 bases that match TRBD1. Germline V gene lookup returns CDR1 MDHEN and CDR2 SYDVKM. CDR3 size: 14 residues.

This chain connects TRBV7-9 to TRBJ2-3; TRBD1 aligns across 7 bases. Germline lookup yields CDR1 SEHNR and CDR2 FQNEAQ (reference sequence). The CDR3 length is 17 residues. The V gene end was trimmed by 2 bases and the J gene end by 2 bases; junction bases not matched to a gene: 10. In nucleotides, the CDR3 is TGTGCCAGCAGCTTACCGACAGGGCCGATCGTCACAGATACGCAGTATTTT. Translation gives CASSLPTGPIVTDTQYF.

The chain combines TRBV10-3 with TRBJ2-5; 10 nucleotides align to TRBD2. The trim removed 10 bases at V and 13 bases at J, leaving 15 bases unmatched. Germline CDR1 is ENHRY and CDR2 is SYGVKD. This CDR3 comprises 13 residues. CDR3 nucleotides: TGTGCCACCCGCTTGAAGCGGGAGGGTGACCGGTACTTC. Translation: CATRLKREGDRYF.

The V call is TRBV4-1, the J call TRBJ1-1; D not resolved. In germline, CDR1 is MGHRA, CDR2 YSYEKL. The CDR3 length is 15 residues. The V and J ends lost 0 bases and 1 base respectively, with 9 bases between them. The CDR3: CASSQDWLGNTEAFF. The CDR3 bases are TGCGCCAGCAGCCAAGATTGGTTGGGGAACACTGAAGCTTTCTTT.

The chain is built from TRBV27 and TRBJ2-7; D unclear. Trimming pared 1 base from V and 0 bases from J, leaving 16 bases between. The CDR3 extends over 17 amino acids. Germline V gene sequence: CDR1 MNHEY, CDR2 SMNVEV (reference sequence). The CDR3 region is CASSLYGKGLSSYEQYF. The CDR3 DNA reads as TGTGCCAGCAGTTTATACGGAAAGGGCCTAAGCTCCTACGAGCAGTACTTC.

This clonotype was observed many times. This chain uses TRBV28 with TRBJ1-2; 9 bases are shared with TRBD1. This CDR3 region has 15 residues. Germline values: CDR1 MDHEN, CDR2 SYDVKM. The V and J ends lost 4 bases and 8 bases, in that order; junction bases with no gene match: 11. CDR3: CASSSASAGQGGYTF. The CDR3 DNA follows: TGTGCCAGCAGTTCCGCCTCCGCGGGACAGGGAGGCTACACCTTC.